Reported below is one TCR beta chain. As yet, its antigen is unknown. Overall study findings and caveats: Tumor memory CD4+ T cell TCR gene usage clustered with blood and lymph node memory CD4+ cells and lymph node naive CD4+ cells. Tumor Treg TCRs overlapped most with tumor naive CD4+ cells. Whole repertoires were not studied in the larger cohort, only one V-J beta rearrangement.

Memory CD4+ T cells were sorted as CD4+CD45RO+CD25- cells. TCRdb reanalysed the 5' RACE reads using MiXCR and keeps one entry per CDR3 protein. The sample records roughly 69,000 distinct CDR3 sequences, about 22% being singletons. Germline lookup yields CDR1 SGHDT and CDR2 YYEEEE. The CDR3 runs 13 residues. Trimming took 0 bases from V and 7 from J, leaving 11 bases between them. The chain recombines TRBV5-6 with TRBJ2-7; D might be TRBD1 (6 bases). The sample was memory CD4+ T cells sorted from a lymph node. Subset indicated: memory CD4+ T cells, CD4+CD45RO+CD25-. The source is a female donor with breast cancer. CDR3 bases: TGTGCCAGCAGCTTGGACAGGGCCGGGGAGCAGTACTTC. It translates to CASSLDRAGEQYF.